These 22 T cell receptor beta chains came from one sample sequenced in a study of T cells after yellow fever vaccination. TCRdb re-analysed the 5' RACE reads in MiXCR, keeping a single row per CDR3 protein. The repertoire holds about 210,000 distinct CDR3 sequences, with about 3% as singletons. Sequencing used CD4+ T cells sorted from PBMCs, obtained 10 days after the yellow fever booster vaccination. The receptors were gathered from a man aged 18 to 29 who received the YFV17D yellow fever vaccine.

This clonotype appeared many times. In DNA form, the CDR3 reads TGTGCCAGCAGTCGAGGGACCCAAGAGACCCAGTACTTC. Its protein is CASSRGTQETQYF. This rearrangement joins TRBV7-9 to TRBJ2-5; tentatively, D is TRBD1 or TRBD2 (5 bases each). V was pared by 6 bases and J by 1 base, with 9 bases between. The germline gives CDR1 SEHNR, CDR2 FQNEAQ (reference sequence). The CDR3 is 13 amino acids.

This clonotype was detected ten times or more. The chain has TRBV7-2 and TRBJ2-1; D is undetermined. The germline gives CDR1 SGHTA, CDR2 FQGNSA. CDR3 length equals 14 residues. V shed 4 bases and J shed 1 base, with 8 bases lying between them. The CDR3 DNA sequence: TGTGCCAGCAGCTACATACCGTCCTACAATGAGCAGTTCTTC. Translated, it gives CASSYIPSYNEQFF. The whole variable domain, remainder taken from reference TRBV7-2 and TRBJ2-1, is GAGVSQSPSNKVTEKGKDVELRCDPISGHTALYWYRQSLGQGLEFLIYFQGNSAPDKSGLPSDRFSAERTGGSVSTLTIQRTQQEDSAVYLCASSYIPSYNEQFFGPGTRLTVL.

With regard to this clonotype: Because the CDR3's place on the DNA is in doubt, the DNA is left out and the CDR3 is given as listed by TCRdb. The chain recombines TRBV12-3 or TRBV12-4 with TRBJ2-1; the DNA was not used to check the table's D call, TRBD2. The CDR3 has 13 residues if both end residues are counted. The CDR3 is CASSSPGVAGGIF.

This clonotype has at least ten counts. CDR3 in DNA: TGCGCCAGCAGCTTGTCCGCCTCCACAGATACGCAGTATTTT. Amino acid sequence: CASSLSASTDTQYF. The chain uses TRBV5-1 and TRBJ2-3, with D unresolved. The CDR3 runs to 14 residues. In germline, CDR1 is SGHRS, CDR2 YFSETQ. V lost 1 base, J lost 2 bases, and 8 bases lay in between.

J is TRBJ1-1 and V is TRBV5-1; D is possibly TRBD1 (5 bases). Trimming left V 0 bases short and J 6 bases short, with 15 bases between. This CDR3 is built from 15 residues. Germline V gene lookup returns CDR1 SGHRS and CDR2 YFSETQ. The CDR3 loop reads CASSLGGPRFSEAFF. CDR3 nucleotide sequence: TGCGCCAGCAGCTTGGGGGGACCAAGGTTCTCTGAAGCTTTCTTT. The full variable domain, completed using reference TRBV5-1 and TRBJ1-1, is KAGVTQTPRYLIKTRGQQVTLSCSPISGHRSVSWYQQTPGQGLQFLFEYFSETQRNKGNFPGRFSGRQFSNSRSEMNVSTLELGDSALYLCASSLGGPRFSEAFFGQGTRLTVV.

CDR3 in DNA: TGCAGTGCTAGTGGCAGGGTGAACACTGAAGCTTTCTTT. Residues: CSASGRVNTEAFF. The chain combines TRBV20-1 with TRBJ1-1; tentatively, D is TRBD1 (5 bases). Between the trimmed V and J ends, which lost 3 bases and 0 bases, there was a span of 8 bases. Germline loops: CDR1 DFQATT, CDR2 SNEGSKA (reference sequence). CDR3 size: 13 residues.

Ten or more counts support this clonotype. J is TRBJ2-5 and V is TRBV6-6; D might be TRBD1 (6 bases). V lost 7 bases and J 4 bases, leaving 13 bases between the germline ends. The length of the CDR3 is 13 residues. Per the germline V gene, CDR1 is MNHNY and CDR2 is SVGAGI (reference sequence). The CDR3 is CASTRTDRETQYF. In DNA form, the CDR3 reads TGTGCCAGCACCCGGACAGATCGAGAGACCCAGTACTTC.

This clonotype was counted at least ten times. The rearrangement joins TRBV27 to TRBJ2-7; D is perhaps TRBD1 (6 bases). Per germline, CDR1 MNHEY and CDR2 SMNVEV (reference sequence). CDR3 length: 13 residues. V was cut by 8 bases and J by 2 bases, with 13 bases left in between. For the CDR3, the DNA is TGTGCCAGCGCCCCCTGGGACACCTACGAGCAGTACGTC. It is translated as CASAPWDTYEQYV.

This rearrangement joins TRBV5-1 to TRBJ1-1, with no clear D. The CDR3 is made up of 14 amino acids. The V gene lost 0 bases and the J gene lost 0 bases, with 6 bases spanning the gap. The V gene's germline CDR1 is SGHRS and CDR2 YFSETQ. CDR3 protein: CASSLASLNTEAFF. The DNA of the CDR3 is TGCGCCAGCAGCTTGGCCAGTTTGAACACTGAAGCTTTCTTT.

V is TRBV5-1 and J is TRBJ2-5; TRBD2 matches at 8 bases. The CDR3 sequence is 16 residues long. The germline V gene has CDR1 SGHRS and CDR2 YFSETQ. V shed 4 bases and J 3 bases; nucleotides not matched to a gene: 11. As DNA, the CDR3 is TGCGCCAGCAGCCGGGGGGGGAGACTAGTCGAAGAGACCCAGTACTTC. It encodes CASSRGGRLVEETQYF.

Written as DNA, the CDR3 is TGCAGTGCTCGTCGTGGGACAGGGGGTACCTACGAGCAGTACTTC. This gives the protein CSARRGTGGTYEQYF. This chain uses TRBV20-1 with TRBJ2-7, with TRBD1 identical over 11 bases. J was trimmed by 2 bases and V by 5 bases; bases with no gene match: 8. The germline gives CDR1 DFQATT, CDR2 SNEGSKA (reference sequence). The CDR3 spans 15 residues.

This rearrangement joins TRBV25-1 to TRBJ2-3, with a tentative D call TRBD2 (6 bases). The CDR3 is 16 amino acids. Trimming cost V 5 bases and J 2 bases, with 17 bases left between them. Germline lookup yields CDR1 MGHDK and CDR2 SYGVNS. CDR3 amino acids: CASSNLGGPHTDTQYF. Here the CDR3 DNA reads TGTGCCAGCAGTAACCTGGGGGGTCCCCACACAGATACGCAGTATTTT.

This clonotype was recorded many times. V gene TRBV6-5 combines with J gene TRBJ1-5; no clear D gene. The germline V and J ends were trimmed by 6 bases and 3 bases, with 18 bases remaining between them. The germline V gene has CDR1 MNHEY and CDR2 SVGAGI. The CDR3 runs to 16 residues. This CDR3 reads CASSLRSQQINQPQHF. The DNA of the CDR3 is TGTGCCAGCAGCCTCCGGTCACAGCAAATCAATCAGCCCCAGCATTTT.

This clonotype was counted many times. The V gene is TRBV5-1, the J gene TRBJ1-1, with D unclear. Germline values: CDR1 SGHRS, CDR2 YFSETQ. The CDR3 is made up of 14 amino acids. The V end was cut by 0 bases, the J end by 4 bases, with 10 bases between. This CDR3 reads CASSLDDWGTEAFF. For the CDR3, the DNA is TGCGCCAGCAGCTTGGACGATTGGGGCACTGAAGCTTTCTTT.

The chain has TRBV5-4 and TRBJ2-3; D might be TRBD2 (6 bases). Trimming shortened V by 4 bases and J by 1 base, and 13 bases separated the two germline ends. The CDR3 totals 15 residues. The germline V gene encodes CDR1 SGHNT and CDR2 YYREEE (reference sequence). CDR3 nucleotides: TGTGCCAGCAGCCCCGAGGCTAGCGGCACAGATACGCAGTATTTT. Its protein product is CASSPEASGTDTQYF.

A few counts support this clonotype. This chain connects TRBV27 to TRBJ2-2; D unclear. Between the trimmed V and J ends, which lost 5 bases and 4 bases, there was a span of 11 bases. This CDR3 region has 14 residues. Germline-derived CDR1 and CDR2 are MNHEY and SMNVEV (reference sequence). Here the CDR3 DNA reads TGTGCCAGCAGTATCCTCAGGATCACCGGGGAGCTGTTTTTT. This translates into CASSILRITGELFF.

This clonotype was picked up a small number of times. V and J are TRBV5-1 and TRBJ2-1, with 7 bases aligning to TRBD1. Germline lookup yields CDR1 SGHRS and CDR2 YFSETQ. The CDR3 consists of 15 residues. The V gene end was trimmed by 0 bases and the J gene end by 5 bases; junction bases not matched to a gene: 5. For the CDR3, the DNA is TGCGCCAGCAGCTTGGGGGGGACAGCTAACAATGAGCAGTTCTTC. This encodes CASSLGGTANNEQFF.

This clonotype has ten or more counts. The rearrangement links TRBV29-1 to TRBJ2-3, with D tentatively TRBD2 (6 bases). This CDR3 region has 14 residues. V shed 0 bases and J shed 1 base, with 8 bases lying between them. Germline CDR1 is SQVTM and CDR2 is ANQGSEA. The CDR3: CSVEDSGRTDTQYF. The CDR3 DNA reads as TGCAGCGTTGAAGATAGCGGACGCACAGATACGCAGTATTTT.

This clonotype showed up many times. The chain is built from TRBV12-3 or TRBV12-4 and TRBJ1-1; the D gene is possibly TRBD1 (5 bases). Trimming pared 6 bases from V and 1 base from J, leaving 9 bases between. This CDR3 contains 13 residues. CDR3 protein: CASRGAGNTEAFF. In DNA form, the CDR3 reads TGTGCCAGCAGAGGGGCTGGGAACACTGAAGCTTTCTTT.

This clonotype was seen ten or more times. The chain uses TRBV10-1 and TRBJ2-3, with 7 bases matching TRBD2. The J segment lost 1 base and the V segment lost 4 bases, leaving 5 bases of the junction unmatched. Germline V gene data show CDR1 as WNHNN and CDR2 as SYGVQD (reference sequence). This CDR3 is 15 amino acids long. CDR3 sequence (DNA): TGCGCCAGCAGTGTGGGGGGGTCCCGCACAGATACGCAGTATTTT. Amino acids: CASSVGGSRTDTQYF.

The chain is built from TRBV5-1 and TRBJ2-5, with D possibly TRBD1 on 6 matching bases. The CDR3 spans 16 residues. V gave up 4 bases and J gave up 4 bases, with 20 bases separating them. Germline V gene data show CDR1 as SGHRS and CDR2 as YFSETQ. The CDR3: CASSLTPGHRGETQYF. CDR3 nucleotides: TGCGCCAGCAGCCTCACTCCGGGACATCGGGGAGAGACCCAGTACTTC.

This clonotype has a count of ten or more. The CDR3 sequence is CASSLDSGITQYF. Here the CDR3 DNA reads TGTGCCAGCAGCTTAGATAGCGGTATAACGCAGTATTTT. The J gene is TRBJ2-3, the V gene TRBV7-8, with D possibly matching TRBD2 (6 bases). The CDR3 runs 13 residues. V was pared by 1 base and J by 9 bases, with 11 bases between. The germline CDR1 and CDR2 sequences are SGHVS and FQNEAQ.